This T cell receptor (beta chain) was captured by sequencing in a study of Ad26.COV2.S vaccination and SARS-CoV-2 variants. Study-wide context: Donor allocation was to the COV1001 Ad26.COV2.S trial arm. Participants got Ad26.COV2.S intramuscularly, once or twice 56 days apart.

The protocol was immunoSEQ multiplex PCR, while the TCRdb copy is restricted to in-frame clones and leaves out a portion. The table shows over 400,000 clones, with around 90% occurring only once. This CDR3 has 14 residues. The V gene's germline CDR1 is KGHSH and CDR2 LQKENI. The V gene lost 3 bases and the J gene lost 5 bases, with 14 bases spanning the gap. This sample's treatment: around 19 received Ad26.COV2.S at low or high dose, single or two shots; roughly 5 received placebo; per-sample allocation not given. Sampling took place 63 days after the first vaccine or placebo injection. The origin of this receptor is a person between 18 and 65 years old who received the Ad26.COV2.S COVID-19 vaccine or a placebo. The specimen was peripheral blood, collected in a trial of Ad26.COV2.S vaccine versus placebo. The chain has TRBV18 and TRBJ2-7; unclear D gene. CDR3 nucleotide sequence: TGTGCCAGCTCACCCGGTTCTACTTCAGACGAGCAGTACTTC. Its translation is CASSPGSTSDEQYF.